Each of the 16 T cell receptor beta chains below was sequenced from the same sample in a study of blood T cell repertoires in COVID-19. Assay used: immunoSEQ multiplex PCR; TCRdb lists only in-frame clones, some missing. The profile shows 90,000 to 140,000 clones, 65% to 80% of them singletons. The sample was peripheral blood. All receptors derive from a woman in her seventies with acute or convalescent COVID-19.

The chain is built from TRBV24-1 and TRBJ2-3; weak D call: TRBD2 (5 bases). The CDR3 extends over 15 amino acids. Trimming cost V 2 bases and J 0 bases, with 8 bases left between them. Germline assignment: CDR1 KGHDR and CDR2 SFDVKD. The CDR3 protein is CATSDWSGSTDTQYF. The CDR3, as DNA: TGTGCCACCAGTGATTGGTCGGGGAGCACAGATACGCAGTATTTT.

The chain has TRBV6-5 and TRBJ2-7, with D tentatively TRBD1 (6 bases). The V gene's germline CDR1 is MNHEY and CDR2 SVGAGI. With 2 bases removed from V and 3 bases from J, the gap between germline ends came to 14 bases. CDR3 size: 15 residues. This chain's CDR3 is CASSYVPGEGYEQYF. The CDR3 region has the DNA TGTGCCAGCAGTTACGTTCCAGGGGAAGGCTACGAGCAGTACTTC.

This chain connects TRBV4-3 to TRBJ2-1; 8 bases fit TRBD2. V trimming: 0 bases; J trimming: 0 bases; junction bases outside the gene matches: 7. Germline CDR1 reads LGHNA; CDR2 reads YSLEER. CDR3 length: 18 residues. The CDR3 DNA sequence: TGCGCCAGCAGCCAAGAGGGAGAAGCGGGGGCCTCCTACAATGAGCAGTTCTTC. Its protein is CASSQEGEAGASYNEQFF.

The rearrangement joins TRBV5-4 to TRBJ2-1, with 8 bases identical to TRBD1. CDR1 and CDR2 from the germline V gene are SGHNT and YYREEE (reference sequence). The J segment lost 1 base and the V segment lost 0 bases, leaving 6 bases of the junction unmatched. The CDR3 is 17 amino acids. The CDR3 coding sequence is TGTGCCAGCAGCTTGGCACGGACAGGGTCATCCTACAATGAGCAGTTCTTC. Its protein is CASSLARTGSSYNEQFF.

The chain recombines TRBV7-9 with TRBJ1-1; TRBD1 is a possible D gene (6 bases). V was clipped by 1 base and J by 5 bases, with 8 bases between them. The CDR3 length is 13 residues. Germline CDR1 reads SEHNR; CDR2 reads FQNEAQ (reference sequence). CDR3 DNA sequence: TGTGCCAGCAGCTTAGGGCAGGGGACTGAAGCTTTCTTT. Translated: CASSLGQGTEAFF.

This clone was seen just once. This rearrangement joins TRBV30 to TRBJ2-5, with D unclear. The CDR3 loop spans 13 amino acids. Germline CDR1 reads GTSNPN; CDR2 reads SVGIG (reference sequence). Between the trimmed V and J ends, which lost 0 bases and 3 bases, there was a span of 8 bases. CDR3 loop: CAWSVREKETQYF. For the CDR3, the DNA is TGTGCCTGGAGTGTACGAGAGAAAGAGACCCAGTACTTC.

The CDR3: CASSHTTGNQPQHF. The CDR3 DNA follows: TGTGCCAGCAGCCACACGACAGGGAACCAGCCCCAGCATTTT. J is TRBJ1-5 and V is TRBV3-1 (or the pseudogene TRBV3-2); TRBD1 matches 7 bases. The junction had 6 bases not matched to a gene; V was cut back by 3 bases and J by 7 bases. The germline V gene encodes CDR1 LGHDT and CDR2 YNNKEL (reference sequence). This CDR3 contains 14 residues.

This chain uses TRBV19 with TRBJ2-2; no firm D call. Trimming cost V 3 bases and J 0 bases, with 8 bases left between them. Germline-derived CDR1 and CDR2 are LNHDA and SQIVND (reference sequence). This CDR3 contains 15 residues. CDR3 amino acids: CASSITGSNTGELFF. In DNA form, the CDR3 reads TGTGCCAGTAGTATTACCGGGTCGAACACCGGGGAGCTGTTTTTT.

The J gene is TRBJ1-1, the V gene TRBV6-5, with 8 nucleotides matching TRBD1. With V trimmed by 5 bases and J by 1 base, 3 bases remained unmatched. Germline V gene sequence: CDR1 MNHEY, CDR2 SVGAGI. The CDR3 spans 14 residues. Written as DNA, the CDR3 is TGTGCCAGCAGTCTAACAGGGGGGAACACTGAAGCTTTCTTT. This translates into CASSLTGGNTEAFF.

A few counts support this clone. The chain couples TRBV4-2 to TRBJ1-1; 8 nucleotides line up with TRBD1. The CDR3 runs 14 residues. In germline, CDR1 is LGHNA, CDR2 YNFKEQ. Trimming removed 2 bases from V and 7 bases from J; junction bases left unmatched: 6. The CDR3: CASSQSDRDGEAFF. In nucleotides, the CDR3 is TGTGCCAGCAGCCAATCGGACAGGGACGGTGAAGCTTTCTTT.

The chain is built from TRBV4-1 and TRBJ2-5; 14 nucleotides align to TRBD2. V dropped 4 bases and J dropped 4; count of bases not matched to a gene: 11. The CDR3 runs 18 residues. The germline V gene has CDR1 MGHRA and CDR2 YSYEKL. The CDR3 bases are TGCGCCAGCAGCCCCCGACTAGCGGGGGGGCTCGGGGGAGAGACCCAGTACTTC. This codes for CASSPRLAGGLGGETQYF.

The CDR3 is CAIRENDRDNQPQHF. CDR3 in DNA: TGTGCCATCAGAGAAAACGACAGGGACAATCAGCCCCAGCATTTT. The chain has TRBV10-3 and TRBJ1-5; TRBD1 aligns across 7 bases. With V trimmed by 6 bases and J by 3 bases, 8 bases remained unmatched. CDR1 and CDR2 from the germline V gene are ENHRY and SYGVKD. The CDR3 is made up of 15 amino acids.

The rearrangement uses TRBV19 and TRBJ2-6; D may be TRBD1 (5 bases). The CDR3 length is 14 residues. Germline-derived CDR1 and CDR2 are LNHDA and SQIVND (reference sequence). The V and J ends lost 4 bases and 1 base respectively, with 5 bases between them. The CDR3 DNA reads TGTGCCAGTAGTAAGGGGTCTGGGGCCAACGTCCTGACTTTC. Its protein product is CASSKGSGANVLTF.

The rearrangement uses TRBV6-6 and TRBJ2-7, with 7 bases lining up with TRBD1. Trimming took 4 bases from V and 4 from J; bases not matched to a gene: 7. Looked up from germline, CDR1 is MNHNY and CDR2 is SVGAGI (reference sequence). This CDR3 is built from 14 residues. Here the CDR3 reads CASSSHDREYEQYF. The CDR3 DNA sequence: TGTGCCAGCAGTTCCCACGACAGGGAGTACGAGCAGTACTTC.

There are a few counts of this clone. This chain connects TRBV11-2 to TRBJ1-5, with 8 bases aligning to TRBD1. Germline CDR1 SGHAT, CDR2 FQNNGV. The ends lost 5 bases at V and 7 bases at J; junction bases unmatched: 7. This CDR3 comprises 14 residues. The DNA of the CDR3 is TGTGCCAGCAGCATGTCAGGGGGCGGGCAGCCCCAGCATTTT. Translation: CASSMSGGGQPQHF.

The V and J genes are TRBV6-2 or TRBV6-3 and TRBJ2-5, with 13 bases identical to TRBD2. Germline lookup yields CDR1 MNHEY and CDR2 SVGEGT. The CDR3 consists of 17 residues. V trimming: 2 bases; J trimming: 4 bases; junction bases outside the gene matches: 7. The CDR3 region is CASSYGTSGTMGETQYF. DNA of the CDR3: TGTGCCAGCAGTTACGGGACTAGCGGGACCATGGGAGAGACCCAGTACTTC.